What follows is one T cell receptor (beta chain) and its context. CD4+ cells were split into CD45RA+ naive and CD45RA-negative memory subsets. This specimen comes from a study of shared clonotypes between healthy human individuals. Produced via immunoSEQ multiplex PCR; TCRdb's table is partial and in-frame only. In the table there are about 1.5 million clones, 95% to 99% of which are singletons. From germline, CDR1 is SGHTA and CDR2 FQGTGA. The CDR3 consists of 14 residues. Trimming pared 5 bases from V and 8 bases from J, leaving 15 bases between. The chain has TRBV7-3 and TRBJ2-2; either TRBD1 or TRBD2 may fit D (5 bases each). The TCR originated in a man aged 25-45 years in good health. The sample comprised naive CD4+ T cells sorted from blood. Subset meaning: CD45RA+ positively selected. The CDR3 DNA is TGTGCCAGCAGCCTGGGACCGACGAGAGGGGAGCTGTTTTTT. Its translation: CASSLGPTRGELFF.